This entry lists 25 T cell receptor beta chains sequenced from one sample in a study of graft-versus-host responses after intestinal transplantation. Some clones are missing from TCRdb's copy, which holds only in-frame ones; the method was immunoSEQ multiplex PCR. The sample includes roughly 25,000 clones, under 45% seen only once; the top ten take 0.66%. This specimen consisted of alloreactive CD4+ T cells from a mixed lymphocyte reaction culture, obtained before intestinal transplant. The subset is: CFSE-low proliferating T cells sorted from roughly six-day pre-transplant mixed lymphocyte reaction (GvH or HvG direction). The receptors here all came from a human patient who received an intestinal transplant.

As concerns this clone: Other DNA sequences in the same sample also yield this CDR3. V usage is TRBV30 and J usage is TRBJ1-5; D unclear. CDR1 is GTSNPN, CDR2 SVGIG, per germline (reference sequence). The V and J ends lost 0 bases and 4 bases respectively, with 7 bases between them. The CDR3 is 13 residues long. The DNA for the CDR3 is TGTGCCTGGAGTGTACGGAGAAATCAGCCCCAGCATTTT. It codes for CAWSVRRNQPQHF.

CDR3 region: CASSDHSPYEQYF. The CDR3 DNA reads TGTGCCAGCAGCGATCACAGCCCGTACGAGCAGTACTTC. This sequence joins TRBV9 and TRBJ2-7, with unresolved D. V was cut by 3 bases and J by 4 bases, with 11 bases left in between. The CDR3 length is 13 residues. Germline V gene lookup returns CDR1 SGDLS and CDR2 YYNGEE.

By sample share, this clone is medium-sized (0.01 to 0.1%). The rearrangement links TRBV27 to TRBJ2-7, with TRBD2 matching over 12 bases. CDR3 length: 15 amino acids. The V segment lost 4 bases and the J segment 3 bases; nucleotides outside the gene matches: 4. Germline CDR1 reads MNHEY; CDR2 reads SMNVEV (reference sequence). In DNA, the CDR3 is TGTGCCAGCAGTTGGCTAGCGGGGGGGTTCTACGAGCAGTACTTC. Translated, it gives CASSWLAGGFYEQYF.

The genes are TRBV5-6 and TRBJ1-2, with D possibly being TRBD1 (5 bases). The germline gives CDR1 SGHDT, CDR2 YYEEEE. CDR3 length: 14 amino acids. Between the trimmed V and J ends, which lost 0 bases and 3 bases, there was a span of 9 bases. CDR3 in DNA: TGTGCCAGCAGCTTGGCAGGGATGGACTATGGCTACACCTTC. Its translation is CASSLAGMDYGYTF.

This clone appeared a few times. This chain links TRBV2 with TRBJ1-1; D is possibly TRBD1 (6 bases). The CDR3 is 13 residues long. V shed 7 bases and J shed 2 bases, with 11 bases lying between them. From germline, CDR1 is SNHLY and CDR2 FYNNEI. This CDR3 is CASKWGHNTEAFF. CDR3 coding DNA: TGTGCCAGCAAATGGGGACACAACACTGAAGCTTTCTTT.

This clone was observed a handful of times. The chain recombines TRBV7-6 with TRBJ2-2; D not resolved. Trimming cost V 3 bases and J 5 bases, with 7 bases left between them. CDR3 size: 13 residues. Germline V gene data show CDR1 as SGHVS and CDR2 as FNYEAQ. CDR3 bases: TGTGCCAGCAGCTTGAAACGGACCGGGGAGCTGTTTTTT. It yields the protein CASSLKRTGELFF.

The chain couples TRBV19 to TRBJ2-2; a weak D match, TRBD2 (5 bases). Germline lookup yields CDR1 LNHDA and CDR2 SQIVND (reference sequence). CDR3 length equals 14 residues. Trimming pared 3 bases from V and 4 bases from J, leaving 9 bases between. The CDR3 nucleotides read TGTGCCAGTAGTATTAGGGAGTTCACCGGGGAGCTGTTTTTT. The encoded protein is CASSIREFTGELFF.

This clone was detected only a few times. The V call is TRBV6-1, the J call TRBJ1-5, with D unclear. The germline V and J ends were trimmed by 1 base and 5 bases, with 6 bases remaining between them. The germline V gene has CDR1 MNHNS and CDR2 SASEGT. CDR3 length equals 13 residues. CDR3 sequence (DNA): TGTGCCAGCAGTGAAGGGGCGCATCAGCCCCAGCATTTT. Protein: CASSEGAHQPQHF.

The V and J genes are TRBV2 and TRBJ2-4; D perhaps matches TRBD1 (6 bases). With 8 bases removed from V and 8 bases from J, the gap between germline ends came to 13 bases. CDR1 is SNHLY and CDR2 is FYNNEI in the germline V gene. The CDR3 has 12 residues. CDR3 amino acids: CASGGSRDIQYF. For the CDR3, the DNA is TGTGCCAGCGGGGGCTCAAGGGACATTCAGTACTTC.

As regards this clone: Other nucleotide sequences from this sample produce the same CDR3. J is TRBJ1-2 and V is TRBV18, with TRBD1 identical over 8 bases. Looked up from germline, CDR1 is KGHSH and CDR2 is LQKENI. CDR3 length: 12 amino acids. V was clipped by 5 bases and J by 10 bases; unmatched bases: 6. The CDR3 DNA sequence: TGTGCCAGCTCATCCGGACAGGGATCCTACACCTTC. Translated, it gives CASSSGQGSYTF.

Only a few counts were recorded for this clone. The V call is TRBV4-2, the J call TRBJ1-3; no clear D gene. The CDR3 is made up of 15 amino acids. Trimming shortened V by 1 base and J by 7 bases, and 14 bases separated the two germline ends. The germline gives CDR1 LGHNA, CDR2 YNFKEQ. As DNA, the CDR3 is TGTGCCAGCAGCCAAGTGGTTGAGGGTGGGAACACCATATATTTT. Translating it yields CASSQVVEGGNTIYF.

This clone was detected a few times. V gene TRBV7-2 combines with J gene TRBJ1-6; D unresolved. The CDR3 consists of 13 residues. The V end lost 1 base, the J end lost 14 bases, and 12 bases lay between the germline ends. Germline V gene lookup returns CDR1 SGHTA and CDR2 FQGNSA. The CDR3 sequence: CASSLEPGYALHF. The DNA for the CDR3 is TGTGCCAGCAGCTTAGAACCGGGGTATGCCCTCCACTTT.

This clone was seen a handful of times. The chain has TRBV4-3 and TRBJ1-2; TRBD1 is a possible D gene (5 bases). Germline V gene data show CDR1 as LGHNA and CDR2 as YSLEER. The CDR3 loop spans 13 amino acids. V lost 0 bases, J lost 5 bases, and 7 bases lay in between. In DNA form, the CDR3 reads TGCGCCAGCAGCCAAGACAGGGAATATGGCTACACCTTC. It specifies CASSQDREYGYTF.

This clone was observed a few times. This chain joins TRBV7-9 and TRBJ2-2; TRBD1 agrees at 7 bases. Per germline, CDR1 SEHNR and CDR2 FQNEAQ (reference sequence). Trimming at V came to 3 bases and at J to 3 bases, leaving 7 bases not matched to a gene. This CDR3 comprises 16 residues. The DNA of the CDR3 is TGTGCCAGCAGCTTCCAGGGACAGCTAGACACCGGGGAGCTGTTTTTT. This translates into CASSFQGQLDTGELFF.

The CDR3: CASSYSIRSEAFF. The CDR3 DNA is TGTGCCAGCAGTTACTCGATACGGTCCGAAGCTTTCTTT. The V gene is TRBV6-5, the J gene TRBJ1-1, with unresolved D. Germline V lookup: CDR1 MNHEY, CDR2 SVGAGI. The CDR3 runs 13 residues. Trimming removed 0 bases at V and 8 bases at J, with 10 bases between.

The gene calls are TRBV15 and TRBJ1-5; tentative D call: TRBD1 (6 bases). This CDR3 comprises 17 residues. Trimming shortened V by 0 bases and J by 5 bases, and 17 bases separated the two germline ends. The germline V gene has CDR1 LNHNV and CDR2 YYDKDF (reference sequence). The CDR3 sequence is CATSRDHRQGIYQPQHF. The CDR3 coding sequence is TGTGCCACCAGCAGAGATCATCGGCAGGGGATATATCAGCCCCAGCATTTT.

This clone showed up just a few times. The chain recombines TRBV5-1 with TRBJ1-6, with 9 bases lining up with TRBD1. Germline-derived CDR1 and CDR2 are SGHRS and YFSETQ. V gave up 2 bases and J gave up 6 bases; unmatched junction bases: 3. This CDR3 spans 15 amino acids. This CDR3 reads CASSLQGASNSPLHF. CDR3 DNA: TGCGCCAGCAGCTTACAGGGGGCTTCTAATTCACCCCTCCACTTT. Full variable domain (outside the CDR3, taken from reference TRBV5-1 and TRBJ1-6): KAGVTQTPRYLIKTRGQQVTLSCSPISGHRSVSWYQQTPGQGLQFLFEYFSETQRNKGNFPGRFSGRQFSNSRSEMNVSTLELGDSALYLCASSLQGASNSPLHFGNGTRLTVT.

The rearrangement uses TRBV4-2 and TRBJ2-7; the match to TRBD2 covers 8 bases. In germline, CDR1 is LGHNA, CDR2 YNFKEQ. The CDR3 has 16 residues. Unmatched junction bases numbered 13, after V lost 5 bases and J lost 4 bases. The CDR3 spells CASSSRGGDPRYEQYF. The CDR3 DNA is TGTGCCAGCAGCTCCCGGGGGGGGGACCCCCGATACGAGCAGTACTTC.

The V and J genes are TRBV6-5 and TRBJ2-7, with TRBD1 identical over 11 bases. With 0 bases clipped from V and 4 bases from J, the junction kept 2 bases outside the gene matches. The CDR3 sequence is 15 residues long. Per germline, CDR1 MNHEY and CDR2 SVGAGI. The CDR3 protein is CASSYSGQGAYEQYF. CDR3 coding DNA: TGTGCCAGCAGTTACTCAGGACAGGGGGCTTACGAGCAGTACTTC.

CDR3 coding DNA: TGTGCCAGCAGCCAAGCACTATTGAACACCGGGGAGCTGTTTTTT. Its protein is CASSQALLNTGELFF. This chain uses TRBV4-2 with TRBJ2-2; D unresolved. The CDR3 is 15 amino acids. The germline V and J ends were trimmed by 1 base and 1 base, with 7 bases remaining between them. In germline, CDR1 is LGHNA, CDR2 YNFKEQ.

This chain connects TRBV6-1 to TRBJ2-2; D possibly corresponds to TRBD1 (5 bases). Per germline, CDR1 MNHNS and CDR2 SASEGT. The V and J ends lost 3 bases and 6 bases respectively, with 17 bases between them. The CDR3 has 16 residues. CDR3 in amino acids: CASSDRVRVIPGELFF. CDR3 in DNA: TGTGCCAGCAGTGATAGAGTCAGGGTGATTCCCGGGGAGCTGTTTTTT.

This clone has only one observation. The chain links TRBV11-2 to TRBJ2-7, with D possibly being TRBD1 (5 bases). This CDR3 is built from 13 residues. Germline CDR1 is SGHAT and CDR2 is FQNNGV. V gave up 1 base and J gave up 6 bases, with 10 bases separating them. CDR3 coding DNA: TGTGCCAGCAGCTTAGCGGAAGGGGTCGAGCAGTACTTC. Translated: CASSLAEGVEQYF.

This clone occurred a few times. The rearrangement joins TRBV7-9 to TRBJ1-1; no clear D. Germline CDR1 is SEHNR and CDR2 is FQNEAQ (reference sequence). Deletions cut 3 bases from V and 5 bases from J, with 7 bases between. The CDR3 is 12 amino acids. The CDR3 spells CASSFWQTEAFF. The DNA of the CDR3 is TGTGCCAGCAGCTTTTGGCAGACTGAAGCTTTCTTT.

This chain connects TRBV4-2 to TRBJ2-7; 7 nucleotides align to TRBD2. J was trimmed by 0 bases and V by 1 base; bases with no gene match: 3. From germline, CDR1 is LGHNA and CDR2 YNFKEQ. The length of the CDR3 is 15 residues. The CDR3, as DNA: TGTGCCAGCAGCCAAGCGACTAGCCCCTCCTACGAGCAGTACTTC. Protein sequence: CASSQATSPSYEQYF.

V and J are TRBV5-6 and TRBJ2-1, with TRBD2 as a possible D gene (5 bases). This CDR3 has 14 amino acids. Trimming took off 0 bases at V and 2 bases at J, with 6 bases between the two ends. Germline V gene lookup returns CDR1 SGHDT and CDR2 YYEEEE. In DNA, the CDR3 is TGTGCCAGCAGCTTGGCCGGGACCTACAATGAGCAGTTCTTC. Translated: CASSLAGTYNEQFF.